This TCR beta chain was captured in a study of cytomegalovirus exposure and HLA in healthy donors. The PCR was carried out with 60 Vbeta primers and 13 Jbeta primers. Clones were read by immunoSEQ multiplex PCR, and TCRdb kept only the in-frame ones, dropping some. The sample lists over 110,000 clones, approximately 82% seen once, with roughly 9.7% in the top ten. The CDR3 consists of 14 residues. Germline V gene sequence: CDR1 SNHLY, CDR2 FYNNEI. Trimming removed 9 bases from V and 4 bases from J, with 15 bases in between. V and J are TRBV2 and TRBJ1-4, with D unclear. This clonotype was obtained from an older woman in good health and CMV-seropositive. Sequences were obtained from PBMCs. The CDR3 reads CARSTDGSNEKLFF. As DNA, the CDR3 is TGTGCCAGGTCCACGGACGGGAGTAATGAAAAACTGTTTTTT.